A single sample gave rise to the 22 T cell receptor beta chains below, sequenced in a study of T-cell reconstitution after alpha-beta-depleted transplantation in children. Preparation of the TCRbeta library involved a method that used unique molecular identifiers. In TCRdb, the PCR reads were re-called with MiXCR into one record per CDR3 protein. The table lists about 420,000 distinct CDR3 sequences, roughly a tenth of them singletons, with 4.5% to 6.5% in the top ten. This sample comprised PBMCs from the stem cell graft donor, obtained from the stem cell graft. The receptors here all came from a human donor who donated a stem cell graft to a child with acute myeloid leukemia.

This clonotype was seen at least ten times. Mismatch with germline at one junction end may stem from a read error. The J gene is TRBJ2-5, the V gene TRBV5-1, with D tentatively TRBD1 (5 bases). The CDR3 totals 13 residues. Germline V lookup: CDR1 SGHRS, CDR2 YFSETQ. This chain's CDR3 is CASSLGVQETQYF. CDR3 DNA sequence: TGTGCCAGCAGCTTAGGGGTTCAAGAGACCCAGTACTTC. Complete variable domain (other parts from reference TRBV5-1 and TRBJ2-5): KAGVTQTPRYLIKTRGQQVTLSCSPISGHRSVSWYQQTPGQGLQFLFEYFSETQRNKGNFPGRFSGRQFSNSRSEMNVSTLELGDSALYLCASSLGVQETQYFGPGTRLLVL.

This clonotype was counted only a few times. This chain connects TRBV20-1 to TRBJ1-4; D is uncertain. The V and J ends lost 5 bases and 8 bases respectively, with 9 bases between them. The CDR3 sequence is 11 residues long. The germline V gene encodes CDR1 DFQATT and CDR2 SNEGSKA (reference sequence). The CDR3 loop reads CSAPSEEKLFF. The CDR3 nucleotides read TGCAGTGCTCCCTCGGAGGAAAAACTGTTTTTT.

This clonotype was picked up a small number of times. The V and J genes are TRBV5-5 and TRBJ2-3; D remains unclear. CDR3 length equals 14 residues. Trimming pared 6 bases from V and 2 bases from J, leaving 13 bases between. CDR1 is SGHKS and CDR2 is YYEKEE in the germline V gene (reference sequence). CDR3 residues: CASIELAATDTQYF. Written as DNA, the CDR3 is TGTGCCAGCATTGAGCTGGCGGCCACAGATACGCAGTATTTT.

The table lists this clonotype with a few counts. The rearrangement joins TRBV5-1 to TRBJ2-5; a possible D gene is TRBD1 (6 bases). Looked up from germline, CDR1 is SGHRS and CDR2 is YFSETQ. The CDR3 has 15 residues. The V end lost 0 bases, the J end lost 2 bases, and 11 bases lay between the germline ends. Here the CDR3 reads CASSLAGTIQETQYF. The CDR3, as DNA: TGCGCCAGCAGCTTGGCCGGGACAATACAAGAGACCCAGTACTTC. Filled out from reference TRBV5-1 and TRBJ2-5, the complete variable domain reads KAGVTQTPRYLIKTRGQQVTLSCSPISGHRSVSWYQQTPGQGLQFLFEYFSETQRNKGNFPGRFSGRQFSNSRSEMNVSTLELGDSALYLCASSLAGTIQETQYFGPGTRLLVL.

V usage is TRBV5-1 and J usage is TRBJ1-2; D not certain. The CDR3 is 14 amino acids. V lost 0 bases, J lost 0 bases, and 6 bases lay in between. Germline values: CDR1 SGHRS, CDR2 YFSETQ. The CDR3 sequence: CASSLDGTNYGYTF. The CDR3 bases are TGCGCCAGCAGCTTGGACGGGACTAACTATGGCTACACCTTC.

This clonotype was observed a handful of times. The chain combines TRBV5-1 with TRBJ2-7; D is unclear. Germline CDR1 reads SGHRS; CDR2 reads YFSETQ. The CDR3 covers 13 residues. V was shortened by 2 bases and J by 1 base, with 7 bases between the two germline ends. This CDR3 reads CASSLSISYEQYF. The CDR3 DNA reads TGCGCCAGCAGCTTATCAATTTCCTACGAGCAGTACTTC.

This clonotype was seen at least ten times. The chain is built from TRBV25-1 and TRBJ1-4; TRBD1 aligns across 9 bases. V lost 3 bases and J lost 8; bases outside the gene matches: 4. Germline CDR1 MGHDK, CDR2 SYGVNS. This CDR3 is 14 amino acids long. CDR3 sequence (DNA): TGTGCCAGCAGTGATCGGGACAGGGACGAAAAACTGTTTTTT. Protein: CASSDRDRDEKLFF.

The chain is built from TRBV7-2 and TRBJ1-1; no clear D gene. Trimming took 1 base from V and 1 from J, leaving 7 bases between them. The germline V gene has CDR1 SGHTA and CDR2 FQGNSA. The CDR3 extends over 14 amino acids. The CDR3 nucleotides are TGTGCCAGCAGCTTAGATATCCGGAACACTGAAGCTTTCTTT. Protein: CASSLDIRNTEAFF.

The CDR3 DNA follows: TGTGCCAGCAGTCCGGGACTAGCGGGAGCAAGAAGGGGCTACGAGCAGTACTTC. It is translated as CASSPGLAGARRGYEQYF. The chain is built from TRBV6-1 and TRBJ2-7; 14 bases line up with TRBD2. V was pared by 5 bases and J by 3 bases, with 12 bases of the junction left unmatched. The CDR3 extends over 18 amino acids. Germline-derived CDR1 and CDR2 are MNHNS and SASEGT.

The chain couples TRBV12-3 or TRBV12-4 to TRBJ2-5; TRBD1 aligns across 8 bases. The CDR3 runs 15 residues. J was trimmed by 3 bases and V by 5 bases; bases with no gene match: 8. The CDR3 spells CASSTTDRAEETQYF. The CDR3 region has the DNA TGTGCCAGCAGTACTACGGACAGGGCGGAAGAGACCCAGTACTTC.

This chain links TRBV5-1 with TRBJ2-3; D perhaps matches TRBD2 (7 bases). Germline V lookup: CDR1 SGHRS, CDR2 YFSETQ. CDR3 length: 15 amino acids. The V and J ends lost 0 bases and 4 bases respectively, with 12 bases between them. CDR3 protein: CASSLARGGPDTQYF. Written as DNA, the CDR3 is TGCGCCAGCAGCTTGGCGCGCGGGGGCCCAGATACGCAGTATTTT. Based on the CDR3 plus reference TRBV5-1 and TRBJ2-3, the full variable domain is KAGVTQTPRYLIKTRGQQVTLSCSPISGHRSVSWYQQTPGQGLQFLFEYFSETQRNKGNFPGRFSGRQFSNSRSEMNVSTLELGDSALYLCASSLARGGPDTQYFGPGTRLTVL.

The rearrangement links TRBV5-1 to TRBJ2-1; 10 nucleotides line up with TRBD2. J was trimmed by 5 bases and V by 0 bases; bases with no gene match: 8. The CDR3 covers 17 residues. The germline V gene encodes CDR1 SGHRS and CDR2 YFSETQ. The DNA for the CDR3 is TGCGCCAGCAGCTTGGGGGAGGGGGGACTAGCGAACAATGAGCAGTTCTTC. Translating gives CASSLGEGGLANNEQFF.

The chain has TRBV15 and TRBJ2-5; 9 bases fit TRBD2. V was clipped by 9 bases and J by 1 base; unmatched bases: 9. Germline V gene data show CDR1 as LNHNV and CDR2 as YYDKDF (reference sequence). This CDR3 is 15 amino acids long. In nucleotides, the CDR3 is TGTGCCACGAAAGGGCAGCGGGGGGCCCAAGAGACCCAGTACTTC. Amino acid sequence: CATKGQRGAQETQYF.

At least ten counts were recorded for this clonotype. The chain employs TRBV20-1 and TRBJ2-6; a possible D gene is TRBD2 (5 bases). V was trimmed by 1 base and J by 4 bases, leaving 14 bases between them. The CDR3 length is 16 residues. Germline CDR1 reads DFQATT; CDR2 reads SNEGSKA (reference sequence). CDR3 amino acids: CSARALGRGGANVLTF. CDR3 in DNA: TGCAGTGCTAGAGCCCTCGGCCGAGGGGGGGCCAACGTCCTGACTTTC.

In its sample, this clonotype was seen many times. The rearrangement joins TRBV12-3 or TRBV12-4 to TRBJ2-1; either TRBD1 or TRBD2 may supply D (5 bases each). The CDR3 contains 18 residues. V lost 4 bases and J lost 8, with 27 bases in between. As DNA, the CDR3 is TGTGCCAGCAGTTCCTGGGATCCGGGACGACTCCTAAAGCATGAGCAGTTCTTC. This gives the protein CASSSWDPGRLLKHEQFF.

This sequence joins TRBV12-3 or TRBV12-4 and TRBJ2-4; D is ambiguous. The CDR3 is made up of 15 amino acids. Deletions cut 3 bases from V and 0 bases from J, with 9 bases between. The CDR3 loop is CASSFIRLAKNIQYF. As DNA, the CDR3 is TGTGCCAGCAGTTTTATCAGGCTAGCCAAAAACATTCAGTACTTC.

There are many counts of this clonotype. This chain links TRBV20-1 with TRBJ1-4; no definite D call. CDR1 is DFQATT and CDR2 is SNEGSKA in the germline V gene (reference sequence). The CDR3 contains 14 residues. The V end was cut by 1 base, the J end by 7 bases, with 13 bases between. Here the CDR3 reads CSARGALVGEKLFF. CDR3 nucleotides: TGCAGTGCTAGAGGGGCCTTAGTGGGTGAAAAACTGTTTTTT.

This clonotype has a count of ten or more. The chain carries TRBV29-1 and TRBJ2-7; D tentatively fits TRBD1 or TRBD2 (7 bases each). Trimming stripped 4 bases from V and 6 bases from J, with 10 bases between. Germline CDR1 SQVTM, CDR2 ANQGSEA. CDR3 length equals 11 residues. The CDR3 DNA reads as TGCAGCGTTGCCAGGGGGGGCGAGCAGTACTTC. Translated, it gives CSVARGGEQYF.

As to this clonotype: A junction end diverges from the germline sequence, so it may reflect a read error. The chain combines TRBV10-3 with TRBJ2-3; 9 nucleotides match TRBD2. Germline V gene data show CDR1 as ENHRY and CDR2 as SYGVKD. CDR3 length: 13 amino acids. CDR3 DNA sequence: TGCGCGATAGCGGGGGTTAGCACAGATACGCAGTATTTT. Its translation: CAIAGVSTDTQYF.

The gene calls are TRBV29-1 and TRBJ2-5; 7 bases map to TRBD2. In germline, CDR1 is SQVTM, CDR2 ANQGSEA. Unmatched junction bases numbered 6, after V lost 4 bases and J lost 1 base. This CDR3 has 14 amino acids. The CDR3: CSVVPGGRQETQYF. In nucleotides, the CDR3 is TGCAGCGTTGTTCCGGGAGGCCGCCAAGAGACCCAGTACTTC.

This clonotype was picked up many times. This chain uses TRBV28 with TRBJ2-5; tentatively, D is TRBD1 or TRBD2 (5 bases each). Germline V lookup: CDR1 MDHEN, CDR2 SYDVKM. The V end was cut by 3 bases, the J end by 5 bases, with 19 bases between. This CDR3 spans 16 amino acids. The CDR3 DNA is TGTGCCAGCAGTTTTCTACGGGACCCCGAAGGGGAGACCCAGTACTTC. As protein: CASSFLRDPEGETQYF. The variable domain in full, completed from reference TRBV28 and TRBJ2-5, reads DVKVTQSSRYLVKRTGEKVFLECVQDMDHENMFWYRQDPGLGLRLIYFSYDVKMKEKGDIPEGYSVSREKKERFSLILESASTNQTSMYLCASSFLRDPEGETQYFGPGTRLLVL.

This clonotype was observed a few times. V is TRBV9 and J is TRBJ2-3, with TRBD1 identical over 7 bases. Germline V lookup: CDR1 SGDLS, CDR2 YYNGEE. V gave up 3 bases and J gave up 2 bases; unmatched junction bases: 6. The CDR3 loop spans 15 amino acids. CDR3 DNA: TGTGCCAGCAGCGAGGGGGCCGGGAACACAGATACGCAGTATTTT. Amino acid sequence: CASSEGAGNTDTQYF.